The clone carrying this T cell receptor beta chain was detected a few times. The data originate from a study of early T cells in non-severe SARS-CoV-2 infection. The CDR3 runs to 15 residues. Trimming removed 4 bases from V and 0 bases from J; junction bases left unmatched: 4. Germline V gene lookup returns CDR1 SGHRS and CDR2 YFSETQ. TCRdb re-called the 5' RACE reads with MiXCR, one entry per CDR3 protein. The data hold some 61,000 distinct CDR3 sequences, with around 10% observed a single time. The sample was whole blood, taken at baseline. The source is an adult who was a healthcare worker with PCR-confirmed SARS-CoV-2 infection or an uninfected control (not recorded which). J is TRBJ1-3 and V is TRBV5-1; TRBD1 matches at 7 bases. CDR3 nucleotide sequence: TGCGCCAGCAGCCCGGGACAGCGCTCTGGAAACACCATATATTTT. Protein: CASSPGQRSGNTIYF.